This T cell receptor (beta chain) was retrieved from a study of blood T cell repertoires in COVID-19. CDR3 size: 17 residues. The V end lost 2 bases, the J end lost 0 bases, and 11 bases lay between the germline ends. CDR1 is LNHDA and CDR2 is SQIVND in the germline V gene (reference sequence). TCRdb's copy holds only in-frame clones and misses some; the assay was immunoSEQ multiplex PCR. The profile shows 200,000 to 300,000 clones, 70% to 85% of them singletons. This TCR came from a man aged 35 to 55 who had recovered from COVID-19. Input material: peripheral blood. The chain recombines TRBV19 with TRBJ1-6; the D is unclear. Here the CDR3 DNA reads TGTGCCAGTAGTATAATACCGTCGAGCTCCTATAATTCACCCCTCCACTTT. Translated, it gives CASSIIPSSSYNSPLHF. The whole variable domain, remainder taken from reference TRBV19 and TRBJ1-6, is DGGITQSPKYLFRKEGQNVTLSCEQNLNHDAMYWYRQDPGQGLRLIYYSQIVNDFQKGDIAEGYSVSREKKESFPLTVTSAQKNPTAFYLCASSIIPSSSYNSPLHFGNGTRLTVT.